This TCR beta chain derives from a study of blood T cells in healthy people across ages. For the study at large: Through template switching, about one barcoded beta molecule was captured per two T cells, as measured in model experiments.

The table lists this clonotype with a few counts. Through a sample-barcoded 5' primer and a J-beta primer mix, a second PCR was run for about 6 to 12 cycles. MiXCR, applied by TCRdb to the 5' RACE reads, yields one record per CDR3 protein. Found here are roughly 680,000 distinct CDR3 sequences, over 40% of them singletons; the top ten hold 13%. CDR1 is DFQATT and CDR2 is SNEGSKA in the germline V gene (reference sequence). The ends lost 4 bases at V and 0 bases at J; junction bases unmatched: 6. CDR3 size: 15 residues. The chain uses TRBV20-1 and TRBJ2-4; 7 bases are shared with TRBD2. Source material: blood. The clonotype originates from a woman aged 80 or over in good health. CDR3 loop: CSANLIAGAKNIQYF. CDR3 DNA: TGCAGTGCTAACTTAATAGCGGGAGCCAAAAACATTCAGTACTTC.